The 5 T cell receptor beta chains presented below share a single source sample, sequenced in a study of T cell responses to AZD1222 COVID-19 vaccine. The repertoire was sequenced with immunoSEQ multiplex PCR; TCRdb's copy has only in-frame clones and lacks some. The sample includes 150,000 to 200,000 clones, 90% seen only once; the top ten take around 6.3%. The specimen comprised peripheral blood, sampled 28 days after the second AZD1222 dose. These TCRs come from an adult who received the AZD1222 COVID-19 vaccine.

The DNA of the CDR3 is TGCGCCAGCAGCCAAACGACGGGGTTCACTGAAGCTTTCTTT. This sequence encodes CASSQTTGFTEAFF. The chain uses TRBV4-1 and TRBJ1-1; D not resolved. The CDR3 has 14 residues. Germline V CDR1 and CDR2: MGHRA, YSYEKL. The V end was cut by 2 bases, the J end by 4 bases, with 11 bases between.

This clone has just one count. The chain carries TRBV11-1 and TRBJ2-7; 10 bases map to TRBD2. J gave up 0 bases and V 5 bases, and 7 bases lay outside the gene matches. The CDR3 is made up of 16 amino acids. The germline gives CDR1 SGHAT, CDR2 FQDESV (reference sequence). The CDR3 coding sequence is TGTGCCAGCAGCGGTAGCGGGACTAGCGTCTCCTACGAGCAGTACTTC. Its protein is CASSGSGTSVSYEQYF.

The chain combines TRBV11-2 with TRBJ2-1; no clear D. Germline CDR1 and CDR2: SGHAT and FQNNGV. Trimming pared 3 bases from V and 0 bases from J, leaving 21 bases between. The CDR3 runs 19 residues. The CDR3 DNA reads TGTGCCAGCAGCTTTAACCACCTTTTTTTTTCGACCTCCTACAATGAGCAGTTCTTC. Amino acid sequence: CASSFNHLFFSTSYNEQFF.

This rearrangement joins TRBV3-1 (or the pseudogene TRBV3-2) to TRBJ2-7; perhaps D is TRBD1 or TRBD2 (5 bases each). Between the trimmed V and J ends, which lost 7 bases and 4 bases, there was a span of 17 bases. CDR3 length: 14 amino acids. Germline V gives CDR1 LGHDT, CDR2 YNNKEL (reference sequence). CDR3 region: CASTPHGASYEQYF. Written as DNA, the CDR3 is TGTGCCAGCACCCCACACGGGGCCTCTTACGAGCAGTACTTC.

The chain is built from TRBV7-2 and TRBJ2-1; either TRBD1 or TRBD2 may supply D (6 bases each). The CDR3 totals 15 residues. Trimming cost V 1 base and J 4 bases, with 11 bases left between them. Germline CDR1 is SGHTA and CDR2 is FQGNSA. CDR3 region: CASSLDGGLYNEQFF. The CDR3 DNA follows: TGTGCCAGCAGCTTAGACGGGGGCCTTTACAATGAGCAGTTCTTC.